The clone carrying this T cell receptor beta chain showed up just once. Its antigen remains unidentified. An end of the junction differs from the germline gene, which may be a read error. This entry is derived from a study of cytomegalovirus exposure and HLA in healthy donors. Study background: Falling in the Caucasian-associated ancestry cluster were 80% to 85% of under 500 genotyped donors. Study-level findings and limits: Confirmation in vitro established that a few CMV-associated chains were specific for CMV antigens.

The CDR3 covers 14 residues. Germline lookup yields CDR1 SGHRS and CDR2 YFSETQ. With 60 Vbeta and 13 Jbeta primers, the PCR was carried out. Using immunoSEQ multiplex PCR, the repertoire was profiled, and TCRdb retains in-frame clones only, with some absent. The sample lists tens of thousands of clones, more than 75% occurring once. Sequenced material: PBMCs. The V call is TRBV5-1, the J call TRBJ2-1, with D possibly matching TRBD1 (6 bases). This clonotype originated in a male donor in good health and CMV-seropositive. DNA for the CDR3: TGCGCCAGCACGACAGGTAACCGATACAATGAGCAGCTCTTC. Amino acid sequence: CASTTGNRYNEQLF.